This T cell receptor beta chain was observed in a study of vaccination effects on CD4 cells after COVID-19. Germline loops: CDR1 SGHRS, CDR2 YFSETQ. The V end lost 1 base, the J end lost 2 bases, and 10 bases lay between the germline ends. The CDR3 totals 15 residues. This clone came up once. Its specificity is not known. Within the ViraFEST assay, antigen-specific CD4+ T cells underwent expansion with viral peptide pools prior to sequencing. The culture ran for about eleven days before CD4+ T cells were isolated. The protocol was immunoSEQ multiplex PCR, while the TCRdb copy is restricted to in-frame clones and leaves out a portion. The data contain about 79,000 clones, about 70% of them singletons.

The sequence was collected from a human donor who received a COVID-19 vaccine. This specimen consisted of CD4+ T cells from PBMCs cultured with HCoV-229E spike peptides, obtained before COVID-19 vaccination. V gene TRBV5-1 combines with J gene TRBJ1-5; tentative D call: TRBD1 (5 bases). CDR3 protein: CASSLTQGGNQPQHF. CDR3 sequence (DNA): TGCGCCAGCAGCTTGACCCAAGGGGGCAATCAGCCCCAGCATTTT.